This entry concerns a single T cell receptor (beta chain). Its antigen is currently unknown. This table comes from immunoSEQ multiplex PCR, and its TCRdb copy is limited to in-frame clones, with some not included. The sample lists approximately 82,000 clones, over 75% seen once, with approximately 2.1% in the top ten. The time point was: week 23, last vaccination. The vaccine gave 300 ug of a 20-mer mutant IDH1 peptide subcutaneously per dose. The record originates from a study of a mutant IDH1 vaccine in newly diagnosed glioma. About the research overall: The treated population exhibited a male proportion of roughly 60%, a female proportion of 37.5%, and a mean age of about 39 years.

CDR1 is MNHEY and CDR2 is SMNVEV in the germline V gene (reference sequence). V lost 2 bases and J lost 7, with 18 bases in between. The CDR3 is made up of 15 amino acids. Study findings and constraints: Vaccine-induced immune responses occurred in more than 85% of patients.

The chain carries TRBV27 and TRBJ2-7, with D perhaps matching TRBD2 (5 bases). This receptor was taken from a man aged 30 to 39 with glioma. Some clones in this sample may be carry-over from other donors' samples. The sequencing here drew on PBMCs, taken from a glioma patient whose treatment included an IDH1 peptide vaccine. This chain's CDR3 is CASSLRKEAVVEQYF. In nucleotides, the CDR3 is TGTGCCAGCAGTTTAAGGAAGGAGGCAGTCGTAGAGCAGTACTTC.